These 12 T cell receptor beta chains were sequenced from one sample in a study of Ad26.COV2.S vaccination and SARS-CoV-2 variants. The treatment: roughly 19 received Ad26.COV2.S at low or high dose, single or two shots; about 5 received placebo; per-sample allocation not given. The investigators took samples on day 63 after the first vaccine or placebo injection. The method was immunoSEQ multiplex PCR; TCRdb's version includes in-frame clones alone and lacks a portion of them. This table has about half a million clones, roughly 87% appearing once. The sequencing used peripheral blood, collected in a trial of Ad26.COV2.S vaccine versus placebo. These receptors were taken from a person between 18 and 65 years old who received the Ad26.COV2.S COVID-19 vaccine or a placebo.

This rearrangement joins TRBV5-1 to TRBJ1-3; maybe TRBD1 (5 bases). CDR1 and CDR2 (germline): SGHRS, YFSETQ. The CDR3 length is 16 residues. V dropped 0 bases and J dropped 3 bases, with 13 bases sitting between them. CDR3 sequence: CASSLGGETFGNTIYF. The CDR3, as DNA: TGCGCCAGCAGCTTGGGAGGGGAAACTTTTGGAAACACCATATATTTT.

The chain couples TRBV7-9 to TRBJ2-4, with D unclear. Germline V CDR1 and CDR2: SEHNR, FQNEAQ (reference sequence). The CDR3 length is 14 residues. Deletions cut 0 bases from V and 7 bases from J, with 10 bases between. The CDR3, as DNA: TGTGCCAGCAGCTTAGCAACCCATGGGAACATTCAGTACTTC. As protein: CASSLATHGNIQYF.

The CDR3 reads CASSQRQTMNTEAFF. The CDR3 nucleotides read TGTGCCAGCAGCCAAAGACAGACAATGAACACTGAAGCTTTCTTT. The chain has TRBV7-2 and TRBJ1-1; tentatively, D is TRBD1 (5 bases). The V end lost 5 bases, the J end lost 0 bases, and 13 bases lay between the germline ends. The CDR3 loop spans 15 amino acids. Per the germline V gene, CDR1 is SGHTA and CDR2 is FQGNSA.

V and J are TRBV18 and TRBJ2-1, with 7 nucleotides matching TRBD1. The V and J ends lost 5 bases and 6 bases, in that order; junction bases with no gene match: 4. The germline V gene has CDR1 KGHSH and CDR2 LQKENI. The CDR3 contains 13 residues. The CDR3 spells CASSFPGGNEQFF. In nucleotides, the CDR3 is TGTGCCAGCTCATTTCCAGGGGGCAATGAGCAGTTCTTC.

The chain carries TRBV27 and TRBJ2-4; D unclear. Trimming took off 5 bases at V and 2 bases at J, with 7 bases between the two ends. The germline gives CDR1 MNHEY, CDR2 SMNVEV (reference sequence). The CDR3 has 13 amino acids. DNA of the CDR3: TGTGCCAGCAGTCCGAGCTCCAAAAACATTCAGTACTTC. Translation: CASSPSSKNIQYF.

The chain has TRBV7-9 and TRBJ1-5, with a tentative D call TRBD1 (6 bases). Germline assignment: CDR1 SEHNR and CDR2 FQNEAQ (reference sequence). Trimming took off 5 bases at V and 5 bases at J, with 10 bases between the two ends. This CDR3 spans 13 amino acids. CDR3 bases: TGTGCCAGCAGCATAAGACAGGATCAGCCCCAGCATTTT. Translated, it gives CASSIRQDQPQHF.

The chain has TRBV7-9 and TRBJ1-4; no reliable D call. CDR1 and CDR2 (germline): SEHNR, FQNEAQ (reference sequence). The length of the CDR3 is 16 residues. V was cut by 5 bases and J by 3 bases, with 16 bases left in between. The CDR3 protein is CASSQDHGRANEKLFF. CDR3 nucleotide sequence: TGTGCCAGCAGCCAGGACCATGGTAGGGCTAATGAAAAACTGTTTTTT.

The table lists this clone with a count of one. The chain couples TRBV27 to TRBJ2-1, with D maybe TRBD2 (5 bases). The CDR3 covers 13 residues. Trimming stripped 0 bases from V and 13 bases from J, with 13 bases between. Per the germline V gene, CDR1 is MNHEY and CDR2 is SMNVEV (reference sequence). The chain's CDR3 is CASSLSVGGRQFF. DNA of the CDR3: TGTGCCAGCAGTTTATCTGTTGGAGGTCGACAGTTCTTC.

The rearrangement joins TRBV19 to TRBJ2-3; TRBD2 agrees at 9 bases. Losses at the gene ends were 1 base for V and 6 bases for J; bases not matched to a gene: 5. The germline CDR1 and CDR2 sequences are LNHDA and SQIVND (reference sequence). This CDR3 is built from 15 residues. DNA for the CDR3: TGTGCCAGTAGTATAGCCCCGCTAGCGGGGGATACGCAGTATTTT. This translates into CASSIAPLAGDTQYF.

V and J are TRBV6-4 and TRBJ2-1, with D unclear. V lost 6 bases to trimming and J lost 6 bases, with 12 bases between them. The CDR3 totals 13 residues. The germline V gene encodes CDR1 MRHNA and CDR2 SNTAGT. CDR3 residues: CASSRLAGNEQFF. Written as DNA, the CDR3 is TGTGCCAGCAGCCGCTTAGCTGGCAATGAGCAGTTCTTC.

The rearrangement uses TRBV15 and TRBJ2-3, with D uncertain. The CDR3 sequence is 15 residues long. Trimming removed 0 bases at V and 3 bases at J, with 10 bases between. Per the germline V gene, CDR1 is LNHNV and CDR2 is YYDKDF (reference sequence). This chain's CDR3 is CATSRDLRRTDTQYF. In DNA form, the CDR3 reads TGTGCCACCAGCAGAGATTTACGGAGAACAGATACGCAGTATTTT.

The genes are TRBV7-9 and TRBJ2-6; no clear D gene. Germline lookup yields CDR1 SEHNR and CDR2 FQNEAQ (reference sequence). This CDR3 spans 16 amino acids. Trimming took off 0 bases at V and 0 bases at J, with 6 bases between the two ends. CDR3 amino acids: CASSLAKPSGANVLTF. CDR3 DNA sequence: TGTGCCAGCAGCTTAGCAAAACCCTCTGGGGCCAACGTCCTGACTTTC.